The 3 T cell receptor beta chains below come from one sample, sequenced in a study of blood T cell repertoires in COVID-19. Libraries were prepared by immunoSEQ multiplex PCR; TCRdb keeps only in-frame clonotypes and omits some of them. The table has about 190,000 clones, 86% seen once. Sequenced: PBMCs or T cells enriched from blood (not recorded which). The receptors were sampled from a woman aged 25-40 years who had recovered from COVID-19.

The V call is TRBV7-8, the J call TRBJ2-1; 7 bases fit TRBD2. The CDR3 has 19 amino acids. The V gene's germline CDR1 is SGHVS and CDR2 FQNEAQ. With 2 bases clipped from V and 4 bases from J, the junction kept 17 bases outside the gene matches. CDR3 nucleotides: TGTGCCAGCAGCTTACGACGGGCTAGCGGAACCAACTTTTACAATGAGCAGTTCTTC. Translated, it gives CASSLRRASGTNFYNEQFF.

V is TRBV15 and J is TRBJ2-2; D gene uncertain. The V and J ends lost 0 bases and 3 bases respectively, with 5 bases between them. CDR1 and CDR2 (germline): LNHNV, YYDKDF (reference sequence). This CDR3 is 14 amino acids long. CDR3 DNA: TGTGCCACCAGCAGAGATCGGGACACCGGGGAGCTGTTTTTT. This sequence encodes CATSRDRDTGELFF.

This chain's CDR3 is CASSLGWATEQYF. In nucleotides, the CDR3 is TGTGCCAGCAGCTTAGGGTGGGCGACCGAGCAGTACTTC. The V call is TRBV11-3, the J call TRBJ2-7; D is unclear. This CDR3 spans 13 amino acids. V lost 1 base and J 6 bases, leaving 10 bases between the germline ends. CDR1 and CDR2 from the germline V gene are SGHNT and YENEEA.